This T cell receptor (beta chain) was found in a study of blood T cells in healthy people across ages. The CDR3 spans 15 residues. The trim removed 5 bases at V and 9 bases at J, leaving 10 bases unmatched. CDR1 is DFQATT, CDR2 SNEGSKA, per germline (reference sequence). A J-beta primer mix and a sample-barcoded 5' primer were used in a second PCR of about 7 to 12 cycles. MiXCR, applied by TCRdb to the 5' RACE reads, yields one record per CDR3 protein. The sample includes fewer than 2,000,000 distinct CDR3 sequences, about 35% seen only once; the top ten take approximately 10%. V gene TRBV20-1 combines with J gene TRBJ2-1; 13 positions agree with TRBD2. Sequencing was done on a sample of blood. This receptor was identified in a woman aged 25 to 45 in good health. CDR3 DNA sequence: TGCAGTGCTCCGACTAGCGGGGGGACCTTAGGTGAGCAGTTCTTC. Encoded protein: CSAPTSGGTLGEQFF.